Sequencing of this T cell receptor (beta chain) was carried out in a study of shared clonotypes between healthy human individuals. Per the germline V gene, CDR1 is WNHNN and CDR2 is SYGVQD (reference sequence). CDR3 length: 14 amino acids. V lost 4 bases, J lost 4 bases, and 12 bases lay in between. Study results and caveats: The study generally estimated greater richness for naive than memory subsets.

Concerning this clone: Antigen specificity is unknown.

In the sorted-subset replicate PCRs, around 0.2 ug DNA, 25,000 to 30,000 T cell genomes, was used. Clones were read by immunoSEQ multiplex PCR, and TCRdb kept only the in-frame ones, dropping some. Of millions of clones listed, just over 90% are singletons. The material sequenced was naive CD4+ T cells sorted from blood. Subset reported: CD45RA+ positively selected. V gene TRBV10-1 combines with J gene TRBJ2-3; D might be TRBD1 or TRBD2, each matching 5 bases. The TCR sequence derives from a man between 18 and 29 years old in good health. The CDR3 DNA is TGCGCCAGCAGTGGCCGGGGCGCACCAGATACGCAGTATTTT. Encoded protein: CASSGRGAPDTQYF.